These 28 T cell receptor beta chains were sequenced from one sample in a study of CD8 T cells in Susac syndrome. Reverse transcription of roughly 0.5 to 1 ug RNA used random hexamers. A single record per CDR3 protein comes from TCRdb applying MiXCR to the immunoSEQ multiplex PCR reads. The sample records under 550,000 distinct CDR3 sequences, approximately 85% being singletons. The sequencing input was CD8+ T cells from PBMCs. Receptor source: a human donor with multiple sclerosis.

This chain links TRBV4-1 with TRBJ2-2; D unclear. Trimming shortened V by 3 bases and J by 6 bases, and 8 bases separated the two germline ends. Per germline, CDR1 MGHRA and CDR2 YSYEKL. The CDR3 is made up of 13 amino acids. CDR3 residues: CASSHSGAGELFF. The CDR3 DNA reads as TGCGCCAGCAGCCACTCTGGGGCCGGGGAGCTGTTTTTT.

The genes are TRBV7-2 and TRBJ1-5, with D possibly TRBD1 on 6 matching bases. The V gene lost 2 bases and the J gene lost 3 bases, with 11 bases spanning the gap. CDR1 is SGHTA, CDR2 FQGNSA, per germline. This CDR3 is 15 amino acids long. The CDR3 sequence: CASSLHGTLNQPQHF. DNA of the CDR3: TGTGCCAGCAGCTTACACGGGACACTCAATCAGCCCCAGCATTTT. Filled out from reference TRBV7-2 and TRBJ1-5, the complete variable domain reads GAGVSQSPSNKVTEKGKDVELRCDPISGHTALYWYRQSLGQGLEFLIYFQGNSAPDKSGLPSDRFSAERTGGSVSTLTIQRTQQEDSAVYLCASSLHGTLNQPQHFGDGTRLSIL.

The table lists this clonotype with a count of one. The chain combines TRBV3-1 with TRBJ2-7, with D possibly being TRBD2 (6 bases). This CDR3 region has 14 residues. The V end lost 2 bases, the J end lost 1 base, and 9 bases lay between the germline ends. The V gene's germline CDR1 is LGHDT and CDR2 YNNKEL (reference sequence). The CDR3 loop reads CASSQLGTSYEQYF. The CDR3, as DNA: TGTGCCAGCAGCCAATTAGGGACTTCCTACGAGCAGTACTTC.

This clonotype was counted once. The V and J genes are TRBV20-1 and TRBJ1-1; TRBD1 agrees at 8 bases. The CDR3 loop spans 11 amino acids. After removal of 6 bases from V and 11 bases from J, the junction contained 8 bases not matched to a gene. Germline V gives CDR1 DFQATT, CDR2 SNEGSKA (reference sequence). CDR3 bases: TGCAGTGCCAGAACAGGGGGTGTTGCTTTCTTT. This sequence encodes CSARTGGVAFF.

The chain couples TRBV3-1 to TRBJ2-1; TRBD2 matches 11 bases. Germline V gene data show CDR1 as LGHDT and CDR2 as YNNKEL (reference sequence). This CDR3 has 15 residues. V was pared by 3 bases and J by 5 bases, with 3 bases of the junction left unmatched. The CDR3 reads CASSHGTSGNNEQFF. In DNA form, the CDR3 reads TGTGCCAGCAGCCATGGGACTAGCGGTAACAATGAGCAGTTCTTC.

This clonotype was counted once. V gene TRBV9 combines with J gene TRBJ2-2; TRBD1 aligns across 8 bases. The CDR3 covers 15 residues. The V and J ends lost 2 bases and 4 bases, in that order; junction bases with no gene match: 4. Germline CDR1 SGDLS, CDR2 YYNGEE. The CDR3 sequence is CASSVLDRGTGELFF. For the CDR3, the DNA is TGTGCCAGCAGCGTTCTCGACAGGGGCACCGGGGAGCTGTTTTTT.

The chain joins TRBV10-3 to TRBJ2-4; D is ambiguous. The CDR3 extends over 18 amino acids. Looked up from germline, CDR1 is ENHRY and CDR2 is SYGVKD. Trimming cost V 2 bases and J 3 bases, with 20 bases left between them. The CDR3, as DNA: TGTGCCATCAGTGAGAAGGGTGGGGAACAACAAGGCAAAAACATTCAGTACTTC. Its protein product is CAISEKGGEQQGKNIQYF.

The rearrangement links TRBV6-5 to TRBJ2-7; maybe TRBD1 (7 bases). The ends were cut back, 8 bases at V and 3 bases at J, with 14 bases in the middle. The CDR3 runs 13 residues. Germline-derived CDR1 and CDR2 are MNHEY and SVGAGI. Here the CDR3 reads CASQNRGGYEQYF. The CDR3 nucleotides are TGTGCCAGCCAAAACAGGGGAGGCTACGAGCAGTACTTC.

This clonotype has just one count. This sequence joins TRBV2 and TRBJ1-1; TRBD1 might be the D (5 bases). Between the trimmed V and J ends, which lost 1 base and 4 bases, there was a span of 10 bases. The V gene's germline CDR1 is SNHLY and CDR2 FYNNEI. The CDR3 has 14 amino acids. The CDR3 coding sequence is TGTGCCAGCAGTGAAGAATCGGGGGTCACTGAAGCTTTCTTT. Translating gives CASSEESGVTEAFF. The full variable domain, in which reference TRBV2 and TRBJ1-1 provide the parts outside the CDR3, is EPEVTQTPSHQVTQMGQEVILRCVPISNHLYFYWYRQILGQKVEFLVSFYNNEISEKSEIFDDQFSVERPDGSNFTLKIRSTKLEDSAMYFCASSEESGVTEAFFGQGTRLTVV.

The chain's CDR3 is CASSRQGSKTEAFF. CDR3 in DNA: TGTGCCAGCAGCCGTCAAGGGTCCAAGACTGAAGCTTTCTTT. This chain links TRBV3-1 with TRBJ1-1; D ambiguous. Trimming left V 4 bases short and J 5 bases short, with 14 bases between. Germline CDR1 LGHDT, CDR2 YNNKEL (reference sequence). The CDR3 length is 14 residues.

The chain links TRBV12-5 to TRBJ2-5, with 10 bases aligning to TRBD1. CDR3 length: 15 amino acids. Looked up from germline, CDR1 is LGHNT and CDR2 is FRNRAP. Trimming took 3 bases from V and 5 from J; bases not matched to a gene: 6. This CDR3 is CASGLSGTGVETQYF. The CDR3 coding sequence is TGTGCTAGTGGTTTATCTGGGACAGGGGTCGAGACCCAGTACTTC.

V is TRBV20-1 and J is TRBJ1-1; TRBD1 agrees at 8 bases. V was clipped by 5 bases and J by 1 base; unmatched bases: 12. The CDR3 is made up of 16 amino acids. In germline, CDR1 is DFQATT, CDR2 SNEGSKA (reference sequence). The CDR3 reads CSAPARDRSSNTEAFF. Here the CDR3 DNA reads TGCAGTGCTCCAGCCCGGGACAGGAGTTCGAACACTGAAGCTTTCTTT.

The genes are TRBV30 and TRBJ2-2; D is unclear. Trimming pared 0 bases from V and 6 bases from J, leaving 8 bases between. Per germline, CDR1 GTSNPN and CDR2 SVGIG (reference sequence). The length of the CDR3 is 13 residues. In DNA form, the CDR3 reads TGTGCCTGGAGTGTACTGGCGGCCGGGGAGCTGTTTTTT. Residues: CAWSVLAAGELFF.

The chain links TRBV15 to TRBJ1-6; TRBD1 is a possible D gene (6 bases). Germline values: CDR1 LNHNV, CDR2 YYDKDF (reference sequence). The CDR3 runs to 15 residues. Trimming stripped 3 bases from V and 9 bases from J, with 15 bases between. CDR3 bases: TGTGCCACCAGCAGGAAAAACAGGGTCACTTCACCCCTCCACTTT. This sequence encodes CATSRKNRVTSPLHF.

This chain uses TRBV3-1 with TRBJ2-5, with D perhaps TRBD2 (5 bases). The CDR3 extends over 15 amino acids. Deletions cut 0 bases from V and 4 bases from J, with 12 bases between. CDR1 LGHDT and CDR2 YNNKEL come from the germline V gene (reference sequence). The CDR3: CASSQDRGMRETQYF. CDR3 bases: TGTGCCAGCAGCCAAGATCGAGGGATGCGAGAGACCCAGTACTTC.

The chain combines TRBV27 with TRBJ1-2; 8 nucleotides agree with TRBD1. With 5 bases clipped from V and 8 bases from J, the junction kept 7 bases outside the gene matches. CDR1 and CDR2 from the germline V gene are MNHEY and SMNVEV (reference sequence). The CDR3 has 13 residues. In DNA form, the CDR3 reads TGTGCCAGCAGTCCCTTACAGGGGGACGGCTACACCTTC. Its protein is CASSPLQGDGYTF.

The chain employs TRBV7-9 and TRBJ2-5; 7 nucleotides align to TRBD1. This CDR3 is 16 amino acids long. Germline V gene data show CDR1 as SEHNR and CDR2 as FQNEAQ (reference sequence). The junction had 13 bases not matched to a gene; V was cut back by 4 bases and J by 5 bases. CDR3 sequence (DNA): TGTGCCAGCAGCTCGCCAAAAGACAGGGCTGGGGAGACCCAGTACTTC. Translating it yields CASSSPKDRAGETQYF.

The chain joins TRBV27 to TRBJ2-3, with 8 positions matching TRBD1. Germline V gene data show CDR1 as MNHEY and CDR2 as SMNVEV (reference sequence). The CDR3 has 14 amino acids. J gave up 6 bases and V 6 bases, and 8 bases lay outside the gene matches. CDR3 sequence reads: CASRRTGWSDTQYF. The CDR3 nucleotides read TGTGCCAGCAGGCGGACAGGGTGGTCTGATACGCAGTATTTT.

CDR3 nucleotide sequence: TGTGCCTGGCATGATCCGGGACAGAGCTCCTACAATGAGCAGTTCTTC. The encoded protein is CAWHDPGQSSYNEQFF. V and J are TRBV30 and TRBJ2-1; 7 bases fit TRBD1. With V trimmed by 5 bases and J by 0 bases, 10 bases remained unmatched. This CDR3 region has 16 residues. Germline V gene data show CDR1 as GTSNPN and CDR2 as SVGIG (reference sequence).

The chain is built from TRBV9 and TRBJ2-2; no firm D call. The V gene lost 0 bases and the J gene lost 0 bases, with 6 bases spanning the gap. This CDR3 is 15 amino acids long. Germline-derived CDR1 and CDR2 are SGDLS and YYNGEE. CDR3 region: CASSVASANTGELFF. The CDR3 region has the DNA TGTGCCAGCAGCGTAGCGTCGGCGAACACCGGGGAGCTGTTTTTT.

The gene calls are TRBV14 and TRBJ2-1, with TRBD1 identical over 9 bases. With 3 bases clipped from V and 6 bases from J, the junction kept 3 bases outside the gene matches. CDR1 and CDR2 (germline): SGHDN, FVKESK. CDR3 size: 14 residues. The DNA of the CDR3 is TGTGCCAGCAGCCAGCGGACAGGGGTCAATGAGCAGTTCTTC. Translated, it gives CASSQRTGVNEQFF.

The chain uses TRBV6-6 and TRBJ2-7; the match to TRBD1 covers 9 bases. Germline assignment: CDR1 MNHNY and CDR2 SVGAGI (reference sequence). The V segment lost 0 bases and the J segment 1 base; nucleotides outside the gene matches: 1. There are 15 residues in the CDR3. CDR3 loop: CASSYSTGGSYEQYF. The CDR3 DNA follows: TGTGCCAGCAGTTACTCGACAGGGGGATCCTACGAGCAGTACTTC.

The chain joins TRBV19 to TRBJ1-5; tentatively, D is TRBD1 (5 bases). This CDR3 region has 18 residues. Deletions cut 5 bases from V and 0 bases from J, with 20 bases between. The germline V gene has CDR1 LNHDA and CDR2 SQIVND (reference sequence). This chain's CDR3 is CASSPDRDLLYSNQPQHF. CDR3 in DNA: TGTGCCAGTAGTCCCGACAGAGACCTGCTTTATAGCAATCAGCCCCAGCATTTT.

The count of this clonotype is one. J is TRBJ1-1 and V is TRBV29-1, with D hard to call. The germline V gene encodes CDR1 SQVTM and CDR2 ANQGSEA. The CDR3 length is 13 residues. Trimming took 2 bases from V and 0 from J, leaving 7 bases between them. The CDR3 DNA sequence: TGCAGCGTTGAAACACGGTTGAACACTGAAGCTTTCTTT. This codes for CSVETRLNTEAFF.

A few counts support this clonotype. The chain carries TRBV12-3 or TRBV12-4 and TRBJ2-7, with TRBD2 identical over 9 bases. This CDR3 is built from 15 residues. The junction had 6 bases not matched to a gene; V was cut back by 4 bases and J by 2 bases. This CDR3 reads CASSSQTSGAYEQYF. CDR3 coding DNA: TGTGCCAGCAGTTCCCAGACTAGCGGTGCCTACGAGCAGTACTTC.

The chain carries TRBV5-1 and TRBJ2-7; 8 nucleotides align to TRBD1. Germline assignment: CDR1 SGHRS and CDR2 YFSETQ. The CDR3 consists of 16 residues. V was clipped by 4 bases and J by 3 bases; unmatched bases: 12. The CDR3 loop reads CASSLSWTGTNYEQYF. The CDR3 nucleotides read TGCGCCAGCAGCCTTTCGTGGACAGGGACAAACTACGAGCAGTACTTC.

The chain employs TRBV5-1 and TRBJ2-2; D is unresolved. Germline lookup yields CDR1 SGHRS and CDR2 YFSETQ. The length of the CDR3 is 14 residues. The V end was cut by 0 bases, the J end by 6 bases, with 9 bases between. The CDR3 DNA sequence: TGCGCCAGCAGCTTGGAGTGGACGGCCGGGGAGCTGTTTTTT. Its translation: CASSLEWTAGELFF. Supplemented by reference TRBV5-1 and TRBJ2-2, the full variable domain reads KAGVTQTPRYLIKTRGQQVTLSCSPISGHRSVSWYQQTPGQGLQFLFEYFSETQRNKGNFPGRFSGRQFSNSRSEMNVSTLELGDSALYLCASSLEWTAGELFFGEGSRLTVL.

V gene TRBV5-1 combines with J gene TRBJ2-1; 15 positions match TRBD2. With V trimmed by 4 bases and J by 0 bases, 8 bases remained unmatched. The CDR3 has 19 amino acids. The germline CDR1 and CDR2 sequences are SGHRS and YFSETQ. DNA for the CDR3: TGCGCCAGCAGCCCGGGACTAGCGGGAGGCAGAAACTCCTACAATGAGCAGTTCTTC. Translating it yields CASSPGLAGGRNSYNEQFF.